The 25 T cell receptor beta chains in this list originate from one sample, sequenced in a study of blood T cell repertoires in COVID-19. TCRdb keeps only in-frame clones here, not all; method: immunoSEQ multiplex PCR. The sample has about 52,000 clones, more than 70% seen once. Input material: peripheral blood. The receptors come from an elderly woman with acute or convalescent COVID-19.

This clone was seen only once. V and J are TRBV7-9 and TRBJ2-1; perhaps TRBD2 as D (6 bases). Trimming removed 8 bases at V and 1 base at J, with 15 bases between. Germline V gene sequence: CDR1 SEHNR, CDR2 FQNEAQ (reference sequence). There are 15 residues in the CDR3. This chain's CDR3 is CASPWGSGSYNEQFF. CDR3 nucleotide sequence: TGTGCCAGCCCCTGGGGTAGCGGTTCCTACAATGAGCAGTTCTTC.

This clone was counted only a few times. The chain links TRBV6-6 to TRBJ1-5, with 12 bases fitting TRBD1. V lost 5 bases, J lost 2 bases, and 19 bases stayed unmatched. CDR3 size: 21 residues. Germline CDR1 is MNHNY and CDR2 is SVGAGI (reference sequence). DNA of the CDR3: TGTGCCAGCAGTCCCTCCGGGGCGCCGGGACAGGGGGCGTTTGGCAATCAGCCCCAGCATTTT. Translation gives CASSPSGAPGQGAFGNQPQHF.

V usage is TRBV6-1 and J usage is TRBJ1-6; no reliable D call. The CDR3 length is 16 residues. V was shortened by 4 bases and J by 7 bases, with 17 bases between the two germline ends. The V gene's germline CDR1 is MNHNS and CDR2 SASEGT. This CDR3 reads CASSGALTSFNSPLHF. CDR3 DNA sequence: TGTGCCAGCAGTGGGGCCCTAACAAGTTTCAATTCACCCCTCCACTTT.

This sequence joins TRBV6-5 and TRBJ2-5; D might be TRBD2 (5 bases). The CDR3 covers 15 residues. V dropped 5 bases and J dropped 3 bases, with 16 bases sitting between them. Germline V gene lookup returns CDR1 MNHEY and CDR2 SVGAGI. The CDR3 sequence is CASSIQRTEKETQYF. The CDR3, as DNA: TGTGCCAGCAGTATTCAGAGGACTGAAAAAGAGACCCAGTACTTC.

The V gene is TRBV7-3, the J gene TRBJ2-1; the D gene is possibly TRBD1 (6 bases). CDR1 is SGHTA, CDR2 FQGTGA, per germline. The CDR3 runs 12 residues. Trimming removed 6 bases from V and 7 bases from J, with 10 bases in between. CDR3 sequence (DNA): TGTGCCAGCAGTAGTACAGGGAATGAGCAGTTCTTC. Its translation is CASSSTGNEQFF.

The V gene is TRBV19, the J gene TRBJ2-1; 7 nucleotides match TRBD2. CDR3 length: 15 amino acids. The trim removed 9 bases at V and 0 bases at J, leaving 8 bases unmatched. Germline-derived CDR1 and CDR2 are LNHDA and SQIVND (reference sequence). The CDR3 here is CASRGDPSSYNEQFF. Here the CDR3 DNA reads TGTGCCAGCCGGGGGGACCCCAGCTCCTACAATGAGCAGTTCTTC.

The chain carries TRBV7-9 and TRBJ2-5; 10 bases fit TRBD2. The V gene end was trimmed by 4 bases and the J gene end by 1 base; junction bases not matched to a gene: 9. CDR1 and CDR2 from the germline V gene are SEHNR and FQNEAQ (reference sequence). This CDR3 contains 17 residues. This chain's CDR3 is CASSSGLAGVSQETQYF. The CDR3 coding sequence is TGTGCCAGCAGCTCTGGGCTAGCGGGAGTGTCCCAAGAGACCCAGTACTTC.

The chain carries TRBV7-9 and TRBJ2-5, with D maybe TRBD2 (5 bases). The CDR3 has 12 amino acids. Germline V gives CDR1 SEHNR, CDR2 FQNEAQ (reference sequence). Trimming cost V 5 bases and J 5 bases, with 9 bases left between them. As DNA, the CDR3 is TGTGCCAGCAGCGCGGACTGGGAGACCCAGTACTTC. It specifies CASSADWETQYF. Full variable domain (rest looked up from reference TRBV7-9 and TRBJ2-5): DTGVSQNPRHKITKRGQNVTFRCDPISEHNRLYWYRQTLGQGPEFLTYFQNEAQLEKSRLLSDRFSAERPKGSFSTLEIQRTEQGDSAMYLCASSADWETQYFGPGTRLLVL.

The chain carries TRBV19 and TRBJ1-2, with a possible D match to TRBD1 (6 bases). Per germline, CDR1 LNHDA and CDR2 SQIVND (reference sequence). The CDR3 is made up of 15 amino acids. The V end was cut by 6 bases, the J end by 1 base, with 15 bases between. The CDR3 region has the DNA TGTGCCAGTAGCGGCCGACAGGAGATTAACTATGGCTACACCTTC. Translation: CASSGRQEINYGYTF. Using reference TRBV19 and TRBJ1-2 for the parts outside the CDR3, the full variable domain is DGGITQSPKYLFRKEGQNVTLSCEQNLNHDAMYWYRQDPGQGLRLIYYSQIVNDFQKGDIAEGYSVSREKKESFPLTVTSAQKNPTAFYLCASSGRQEINYGYTFGSGTRLTVV.

The chain carries TRBV27 and TRBJ1-5; no firm D call. The V and J ends lost 3 bases and 6 bases respectively, with 6 bases between them. Germline assignment: CDR1 MNHEY and CDR2 SMNVEV (reference sequence). The CDR3 totals 12 residues. The CDR3 sequence: CASSFAGQPQHF. CDR3 bases: TGTGCCAGCAGTTTCGCCGGTCAGCCCCAGCATTTT.

The V gene is TRBV5-1, the J gene TRBJ2-2, with 11 positions matching TRBD2. Germline V gene lookup returns CDR1 SGHRS and CDR2 YFSETQ. This CDR3 has 16 amino acids. The J segment lost 2 bases and the V segment lost 4 bases, leaving 4 bases of the junction unmatched. The CDR3 spells CASSTLAGGNTGELFF. The CDR3, as DNA: TGCGCCAGCAGCACTCTAGCGGGAGGCAACACCGGGGAGCTGTTTTTT.

The chain carries TRBV14 and TRBJ2-1; no definite D call. The V end was cut by 0 bases, the J end by 7 bases, with 13 bases between. The length of the CDR3 is 15 residues. The germline V gene has CDR1 SGHDN and CDR2 FVKESK. The CDR3 DNA is TGTGCCAGCAGCCAAGATCCCCCGGCGGTGAATGAGCAGTTCTTC. Translating it yields CASSQDPPAVNEQFF. The whole variable domain, filled in from reference TRBV14 and TRBJ2-1, reads EAGVTQFPSHSVIEKGQTVTLRCDPISGHDNLYWYRRVMGKEIKFLLHFVKESKQDESGMPNNRFLAERTGGTYSTLKVQPAELEDSGVYFCASSQDPPAVNEQFFGPGTRLTVL.

J is TRBJ1-5 and V is TRBV6-5; D is possibly TRBD1 (5 bases). CDR1 is MNHEY, CDR2 SVGAGI, per germline. The CDR3 spans 15 residues. V was pared by 5 bases and J by 1 base, with 12 bases between. The chain's CDR3 is CASSPLGGSNQPQHF. In DNA, the CDR3 is TGTGCCAGCAGTCCACTCGGGGGGAGCAATCAGCCCCAGCATTTT.

The gene calls are TRBV7-6 and TRBJ2-3; 13 bases align to TRBD2. This CDR3 spans 16 amino acids. V shed 5 bases, J shed 3 bases, and the junction held 5 bases outside the gene matches. Germline CDR1 and CDR2: SGHVS and FNYEAQ. The CDR3 here is CASSARTSGSTDTQYF. Written as DNA, the CDR3 is TGTGCCAGCAGCGCTCGGACTAGCGGGAGTACAGATACGCAGTATTTT. The complete variable domain, with remaining parts taken from reference TRBV7-6 and TRBJ2-3, reads GAGVSQSPRYKVTKRGQDVALRCDPISGHVSLYWYRQALGQGPEFLTYFNYEAQQDKSGLPNDRFSAERPEGSISTLTIQRTEQRDSAMYRCASSARTSGSTDTQYFGPGTRLTVL.

The chain has TRBV2 and TRBJ2-3; 8 bases map to TRBD1. This CDR3 has 15 amino acids. V shed 6 bases, J shed 0 bases, and the junction held 5 bases outside the gene matches. In germline, CDR1 is SNHLY, CDR2 FYNNEI. The CDR3 sequence is CASSRQGISTDTQYF. The CDR3 coding sequence is TGTGCCAGCAGCCGACAGGGGATTAGCACAGATACGCAGTATTTT. Looking up the rest from reference TRBV2 and TRBJ2-3 gives the full variable domain: EPEVTQTPSHQVTQMGQEVILRCVPISNHLYFYWYRQILGQKVEFLVSFYNNEISEKSEIFDDQFSVERPDGSNFTLKIRSTKLEDSAMYFCASSRQGISTDTQYFGPGTRLTVL.

This chain uses TRBV19 with TRBJ1-2; D gene ambiguous. The V and J ends lost 5 bases and 4 bases respectively, with 14 bases between them. CDR1 is LNHDA and CDR2 is SQIVND in the germline V gene (reference sequence). This CDR3 region has 14 residues. DNA for the CDR3: TGTGCCAGTAGTCCTGACTCCGGAGGCTATGGCTACACCTTC. It codes for CASSPDSGGYGYTF.

This clone was seen only once. This sequence joins TRBV12-3 or TRBV12-4 and TRBJ1-2; perhaps TRBD1 as D (5 bases). The germline V and J ends were trimmed by 1 base and 7 bases, with 10 bases remaining between them. The CDR3 has 13 residues. CDR3 DNA sequence: TGTGCCAGCAGTTTAGAAGGGGTGAGTGGCTACACCTTC. Translation: CASSLEGVSGYTF.

The chain is built from TRBV5-6 and TRBJ1-5, with a possible D match to TRBD1 (6 bases). From germline, CDR1 is SGHDT and CDR2 YYEEEE. Between the trimmed V and J ends, which lost 3 bases and 3 bases, there was a span of 22 bases. The CDR3 sequence is 18 residues long. CDR3 in amino acids: CASSSGRPTGGANQPQHF. CDR3 DNA sequence: TGTGCCAGCAGCTCTGGACGTCCCACCGGGGGGGCCAATCAGCCCCAGCATTTT.

This chain joins TRBV5-6 and TRBJ2-2; 7 nucleotides line up with TRBD2. The V gene end was trimmed by 2 bases and the J gene end by 8 bases; junction bases not matched to a gene: 6. CDR1 is SGHDT and CDR2 is YYEEEE in the germline V gene. This CDR3 spans 14 amino acids. The CDR3 sequence is CASSFDAGVGELFF. CDR3 DNA: TGTGCCAGCAGCTTTGACGCGGGAGTGGGGGAGCTGTTTTTT.

The V call is TRBV10-3, the J call TRBJ1-2; 8 bases are a match to TRBD1. The CDR3 is 15 amino acids. V lost 5 bases and J lost 3; bases outside the gene matches: 8. CDR1 and CDR2 (germline): ENHRY, SYGVKD. The chain's CDR3 is CAISLRGTGDYGYTF. The CDR3 region has the DNA TGTGCCATCAGTCTGCGCGGGACAGGAGACTATGGCTACACCTTC.

The V and J genes are TRBV18 and TRBJ2-7, with D maybe TRBD2 (6 bases). V was cut by 6 bases and J by 0 bases, with 12 bases left in between. The length of the CDR3 is 14 residues. Germline V gene data show CDR1 as KGHSH and CDR2 as LQKENI. The chain's CDR3 is CASSGTFASYEQYF. CDR3 nucleotide sequence: TGTGCCAGCTCCGGGACTTTTGCCTCCTACGAGCAGTACTTC.

V gene TRBV14 combines with J gene TRBJ2-4; no clear D. Looked up from germline, CDR1 is SGHDN and CDR2 is FVKESK. V was pared by 2 bases and J by 6 bases, with 14 bases between. The CDR3 has 15 amino acids. The CDR3 sequence: CASSQSPPSPNIQYF. Written as DNA, the CDR3 is TGTGCCAGCAGCCAATCCCCCCCCAGTCCAAACATTCAGTACTTC.

The CDR3 is CASRSPGTGELFF. In DNA, the CDR3 is TGCGCCAGCAGGTCCCCGGGAACCGGGGAGCTGTTTTTT. The V call is TRBV5-1, the J call TRBJ2-2; TRBD2 might be the D (5 bases). The CDR3 runs to 13 residues. V shed 5 bases and J shed 5 bases, with 10 bases lying between them. Germline assignment: CDR1 SGHRS and CDR2 YFSETQ.

This clone was observed a single time. The chain is built from TRBV7-8 and TRBJ2-2; 11 positions agree with TRBD2. V was clipped by 0 bases and J by 5 bases; unmatched bases: 2. The germline V gene encodes CDR1 SGHVS and CDR2 FQNEAQ. The CDR3 length is 16 residues. The CDR3 nucleotides read TGTGCCAGCAGCTTAGCGACTAGCGGGGTAACCGGGGAGCTGTTTTTT. It is translated as CASSLATSGVTGELFF.

The chain carries TRBV14 and TRBJ1-6; D gene uncertain. Trimming stripped 1 base from V and 6 bases from J, with 7 bases between. CDR3 length: 14 residues. Germline V gene sequence: CDR1 SGHDN, CDR2 FVKESK. CDR3 in amino acids: CASSQVGSNSPLHF. DNA of the CDR3: TGTGCCAGCAGCCAAGTCGGGAGTAATTCACCCCTCCACTTT.